This TCR beta chain came from a study of Graves' ophthalmopathy and Graves' hyperthyroidism. Study-wide points: Blood shared most expanded thyroid clonotypes above 0.001 frequency.

CDR3 length: 13 amino acids. The germline gives CDR1 SGDLS, CDR2 YYNGEE. As regards this clonotype: The antigen is not known. Mismatch with germline at one junction end may stem from a read error.

TCR beta CDR3 regions were amplified from RNA transcripts. Second-round multiplex PCR followed a first-round RT-PCR using HTBI primers. TCRdb redid the calling of the multiplex PCR reads with MiXCR, one entry per CDR3 protein. Of around 1.1 million distinct CDR3 sequences listed, roughly two fifths are singletons. The origin of this receptor is an adult man with Graves' hyperthyroidism. V gene TRBV9 combines with J gene TRBJ2-7; tentatively, D is TRBD1 (5 bases). Sequencing was carried out using peripheral blood or thyroid tissue (not recorded which). The CDR3 coding sequence is TGCGCCAGCATCGTAGCTCAGGGTCAAAAGCAGTACTTC. Encoded protein: CASIVAQGQKQYF.